This T cell receptor beta chain comes out of a study of cytomegalovirus exposure and HLA in healthy donors. Study-level points and caveats: DRB1 showed the most TCR associations and HLA-C the fewest in a later analysis, as rates varied by HLA locus. Rare TCR sequences dominated, though some public TCRs recurred in many donors.

To note about this clone: Antigen: not known.

In the PCR, 60 Vbeta and 13 Jbeta primers were used. In the source study's methods: About 10 million shared chains were among around 80 million unique TCR beta chains counted in a later analysis. The assay was immunoSEQ multiplex PCR, and TCRdb's table has in-frame clones only and misses some. V and J calls and clone size are copied from that table; D and trimming were computed from the DNA. Found here are around 190,000 clones, about 80% of them singletons; the top ten hold around 3.5%. CDR1 is SEHNR, CDR2 FQNEAQ, per germline (reference sequence). V was cut by 3 bases and J by 7 bases, with 10 bases left in between. The CDR3 loop spans 13 amino acids.

The TCR comes from a man aged 40-55 years in good health and CMV-seropositive. V and J are TRBV7-9 and TRBJ2-1; D ambiguous. The sequenced sample consisted of PBMCs. In DNA form, the CDR3 reads TGTGCCAGCAGCTTTGTAGCTTGGAATGAGCAGTTCTTC. As protein: CASSFVAWNEQFF.